The clone carrying this T cell receptor beta chain was seen ten or more times. Its antigen is still unknown. The data belong to a study of regulatory T cells in long-lasting Graves disease. Arm-PCR of CDR3 regions with iRepertoire HTBI primers generated TCR beta libraries. One entry per CDR3 protein results from TCRdb running MiXCR on the multiplex PCR reads. This sample has around 420,000 distinct CDR3 sequences, with over 12% found just once. With 2 bases removed from V and 0 bases from J, the gap between germline ends came to 12 bases. CDR3 length: 16 residues. Study outcomes and limitations: Persistent Graves' cases showed lower TCR diversity than newly diagnosed cases.

Stated time point: newly diagnosed GD, antithyroid drugs for less than 3 months. Making the TCR library involved RNA that had been extracted from PBMCs. This sample also belongs to another study, concerning T cells in Graves' hyperthyroidism and ophthalmopathy.

The specimen was peripheral blood mononuclear cells (PBMCs), collected at new diagnosis, from a patient treated with antithyroid drugs. The genes are TRBV12-3 or TRBV12-4 and TRBJ2-3; a possible D gene is TRBD1 (5 bases). The sequence came from a woman in her 40s with Graves disease. CDR3 loop: CASSLQGPPSTDTQYF. CDR3 DNA: TGTGCCAGCAGTTTACAGGGCCCCCCTAGCACAGATACGCAGTATTTT.